Here is one T cell receptor (beta chain) with its context. This sample is part of a study of blood T cell repertoires in COVID-19. Looking at the study overall: Material from acute and convalescent COVID-19 was sourced from the United States, Italy and Spain. Sources were T cells, B-cell-depleted T cells, or PBMCs; the material itself was cDNA or gDNA.

Original processing methods: Amplifying reference gene primers gave estimates of nucleated cell counts. Generated by immunoSEQ multiplex PCR, the TCRdb table keeps only in-frame clones and is missing some. V and J calls plus clone size are reproduced from that table; the DNA served to infer D and trimming. This sample yields tens of thousands of clones, of which roughly 80% are seen a single time; approximately 4% belongs to the top ten. J lost 5 bases, V lost 0 bases, and 7 bases had no gene match. This CDR3 is 16 amino acids long. Germline lookup yields CDR1 SGHRS and CDR2 YFSETQ. Participants were placed into cohorts based on the clinical history they reported.

This TCR was recovered from a woman between 40 and 50 years old with acute COVID-19. This chain connects TRBV5-1 to TRBJ2-1; TRBD1 agrees at 8 bases. The specimen sequenced was PBMCs or T cells enriched from blood (not recorded which). CDR3 nucleotides: TGCGCCAGCAGCTTGGCCGAGACAGGGGCCAACAATGAGCAGTTCTTC. It codes for CASSLAETGANNEQFF.